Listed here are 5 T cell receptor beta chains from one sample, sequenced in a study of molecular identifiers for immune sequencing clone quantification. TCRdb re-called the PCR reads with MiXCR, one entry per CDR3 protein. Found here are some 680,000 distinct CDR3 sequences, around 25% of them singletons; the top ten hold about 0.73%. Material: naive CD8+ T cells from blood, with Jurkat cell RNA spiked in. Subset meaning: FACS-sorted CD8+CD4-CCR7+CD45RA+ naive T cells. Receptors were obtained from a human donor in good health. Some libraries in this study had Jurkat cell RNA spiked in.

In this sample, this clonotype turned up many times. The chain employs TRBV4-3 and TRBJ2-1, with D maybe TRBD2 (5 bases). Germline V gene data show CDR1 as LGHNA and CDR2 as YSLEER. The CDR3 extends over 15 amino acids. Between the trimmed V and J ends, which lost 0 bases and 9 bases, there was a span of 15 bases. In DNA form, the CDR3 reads TGCGCCAGCAGCCAAGATAGGAGGTCGTTCCCTGAGCAGTTCTTC. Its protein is CASSQDRRSFPEQFF.

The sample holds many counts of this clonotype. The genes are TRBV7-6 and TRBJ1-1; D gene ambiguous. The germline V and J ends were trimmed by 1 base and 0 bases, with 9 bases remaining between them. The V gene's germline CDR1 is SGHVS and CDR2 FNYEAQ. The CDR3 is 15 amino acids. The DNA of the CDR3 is TGTGCCAGCAGCTTAGAGCCTTTAATGAACACTGAAGCTTTCTTT. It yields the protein CASSLEPLMNTEAFF.

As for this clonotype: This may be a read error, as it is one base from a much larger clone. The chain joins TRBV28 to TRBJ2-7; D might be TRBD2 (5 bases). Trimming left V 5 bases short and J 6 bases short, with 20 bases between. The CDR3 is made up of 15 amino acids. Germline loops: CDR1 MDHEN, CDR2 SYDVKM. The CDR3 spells CASSRPGVSLFEQYF. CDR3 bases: TGTGCCAGCAGTAGGCCCGGGGTTAGTTTGTTCGAGCAGTACTTC.

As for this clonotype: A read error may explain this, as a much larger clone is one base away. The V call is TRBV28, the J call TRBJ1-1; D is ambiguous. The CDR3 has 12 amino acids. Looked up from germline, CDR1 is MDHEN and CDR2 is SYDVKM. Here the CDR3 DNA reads TGTGTCAGCAGTTTCGGCCGGGGTGAAGCTTTCTTT. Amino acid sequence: CVSSFGRGEAFF. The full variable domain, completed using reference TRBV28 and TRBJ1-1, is DVKVTQSSRYLVKRTGEKVFLECVQDMDHENMFWYRQDPGLGLRLIYFSYDVKMKEKGDIPEGYSVSREKKERFSLILESASTNQTSMYLCVSSFGRGEAFFGQGTRLTVV.

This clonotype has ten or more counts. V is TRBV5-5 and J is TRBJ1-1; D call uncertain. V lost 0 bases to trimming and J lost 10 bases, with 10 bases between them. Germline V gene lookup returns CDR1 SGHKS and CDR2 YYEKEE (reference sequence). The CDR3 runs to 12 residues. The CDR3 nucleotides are TGTGCCAGCAGCTTGGGGGGTTTAGGAGCTTTCTTT. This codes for CASSLGGLGAFF.